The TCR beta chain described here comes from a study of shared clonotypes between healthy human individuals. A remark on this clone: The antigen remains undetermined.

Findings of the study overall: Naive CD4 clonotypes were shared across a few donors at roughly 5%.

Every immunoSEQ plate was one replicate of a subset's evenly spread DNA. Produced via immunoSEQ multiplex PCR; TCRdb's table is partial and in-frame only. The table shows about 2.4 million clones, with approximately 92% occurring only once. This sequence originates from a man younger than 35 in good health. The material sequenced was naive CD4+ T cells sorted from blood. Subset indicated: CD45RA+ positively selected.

CDR3 protein: CASSTGASTEAFF. The DNA for the CDR3 is TGTGCCAGTAGCACAGGGGCATCCACTGAAGCTTTCTTT. This rearrangement joins TRBV19 to TRBJ1-1; TRBD1 matches 7 bases. Losses at the gene ends were 6 bases for V and 4 bases for J; bases not matched to a gene: 5. The CDR3 is 13 amino acids. Germline CDR1 and CDR2: LNHDA and SQIVND (reference sequence).